This T cell receptor beta chain derives from a study of read filtering for tumor transcriptome and immune sequencing. As for the study in general: Mean patient age was roughly 70 years, range about 47 to 85; 16 to 20 male, more than 11 female.

In germline, CDR1 is LGHNA, CDR2 YSLEER. This CDR3 region has 16 residues. Study findings and constraints: Sorted CD138-negative bone marrow cells were not purified T cells. In IR-seq, single-read clonotypes were around 85% of clonotypes but approximately 3.2% of reads.

To note about this clonotype: As yet, its antigen is unknown. A read error likely explains this, since a far larger clone differs by one base.

Every patient had bone marrow sampled while the disease was active. Molecular barcoded adaptors covering alpha/delta and beta/gamma chains were used on about 390 ng RNA. TCRdb processed the reads anew with MiXCR; each CDR3 protein has one entry. Of about 47,000 distinct CDR3 sequences detected, 12% appear once; the ten largest clones hold approximately 14%. The receptor comes from a donor aged 40 or older with multiple myeloma. Input material: a population of CD138-negative cells sorted from bone marrow. The chain links TRBV4-3 to TRBJ1-1; perhaps TRBD1 as D (6 bases). CDR3 amino acids: CASSQDRRGKNTKAFF. Here the CDR3 DNA reads TGCGCCAGCAGCCAAGATAGGAGGGGGAAGAACACTAAAGCTTTCTTT.